This T cell receptor (beta chain) was retrieved from a study of T cell responses to AZD1222 COVID-19 vaccine. The CDR3 sequence is 12 residues long. The V gene's germline CDR1 is SQVTM and CDR2 ANQGSEA. V trimming: 4 bases; J trimming: 6 bases; junction bases outside the gene matches: 3. Assay used: immunoSEQ multiplex PCR; TCRdb lists only in-frame clones, some missing. The data hold approximately 100,000 clones, with approximately 91% observed a single time. This sample comprised peripheral blood, obtained on day 0 of AZD1222 vaccination. V gene TRBV29-1 combines with J gene TRBJ2-1, with 7 bases identical to TRBD1. This TCR was recovered from an adult in good health. The DNA for the CDR3 is TGCAGCGTTGGGCGGACAGGCAATGAGCAGTTCTTC. Translated: CSVGRTGNEQFF.